The rows below give T cell receptor beta chains drawn from one sample of a study of cytomegalovirus exposure and HLA in healthy donors. Only in-frame clones appear in the TCRdb table, and some are missing; sequencing was by immunoSEQ multiplex PCR. The sample includes roughly 120,000 clones, more than 60% of them seen just once. The sequenced sample was PBMCs. The receptors were gathered from a woman aged 55-70 years in good health and CMV-seropositive. The CDR3 runs from the conserved cysteine through the conserved F or W. Fields, in order: clone size, J gene, D gene, V gene, CDR3 DNA, CDR3 protein. A D gene is named only where the DNA matches it firmly. Part of the rows lack a size; the others show once, few, many or a class for expanded clones.

size: .; J: TRBJ2-1; D: TRBD2; V: TRBV5-1; DNA: TGCGCCAGCAGCTTGCGGACTAGCGGGGGGGGCTACAATGAGCAGTTCTTC; CDR3: CASSLRTSGGGYNEQFF
size: .; J: TRBJ2-1; D: TRBD1; V: TRBV2; DNA: TGTGCCAGCAGTGAAGGGACAGGACGCTACAATGAGCAGTTCTTC; CDR3: CASSEGTGRYNEQFF
size: .; J: TRBJ2-7; D: TRBD2; V: TRBV4-3; DNA: TGCGCCAGCAGCCAAGGCGCCGGGACTAGCGGGAGGTACGAGCAGTACTTC; CDR3: CASSQGAGTSGRYEQYF
size: few; J: TRBJ2-7; D: .; V: TRBV5-1; DNA: TGCGCCAGCAGCTTGGTTGTACAACCCTACGAGCAGTACTTC; CDR3: CASSLVVQPYEQYF
size: .; J: TRBJ2-7; D: .; V: TRBV29-1; DNA: TGCAGCGTTTTAACAGTCAGAGCCTACGAGCAGTACTTC; CDR3: CSVLTVRAYEQYF
size: .; J: TRBJ2-7; D: .; V: TRBV11-2; DNA: TGTGCCAGCAGCTTAACTAGGCAGAACGAGCAGTACTTC; CDR3: CASSLTRQNEQYF
size: .; J: TRBJ2-2; D: .; V: TRBV9; DNA: TGTGCCAGCAGCCCCCGGACAGCGAACACCGGGGAGCTGTTTTTT; CDR3: CASSPRTANTGELFF
size: once; J: TRBJ2-7; D: TRBD1; V: TRBV2; DNA: TGTGCCAGCAGTGGATGGCAGGGGGATTACGAGCAGTACTTC; CDR3: CASSGWQGDYEQYF
size: .; J: TRBJ1-1; D: .; V: TRBV29-1; DNA: TGCAGCGAATTAAGCTTACCGACCGGGACAACAGTTAAAGCTTTCTTT; CDR3: CSELSLPTGTTVKAFF
size: .; J: TRBJ2-3; D: .; V: TRBV9; DNA: TGTGCCAGCAGCGTAGCTGGGAGGGGGAGCACAGATACGCAGTATTTT; CDR3: CASSVAGRGSTDTQYF
size: once; J: TRBJ2-1; D: TRBD2; V: TRBV27; DNA: TGTGCCAGCAGTTCGGGACTAGCGGGGGTTAATGAGCAGTTCTTC; CDR3: CASSSGLAGVNEQFF
size: few; J: TRBJ2-7; D: TRBD1; V: TRBV25-1; DNA: TGTGCCACCGGACAGGGTTCCTACGAGCAGTACTTC; CDR3: CATGQGSYEQYF
size: .; J: TRBJ2-5; D: TRBD2; V: TRBV7-9; DNA: TGTTCCAGCAGCTGGGGACTAGCGGGAGTCGGAGAGACCCAGTACTTC; CDR3: CSSSWGLAGVGETQYF
size: .; J: TRBJ2-5; D: .; V: TRBV11-2; DNA: TGTGCCAGCAGCCCCTCGGGGGGCCCGACCCAGTACTTC; CDR3: CASSPSGGPTQYF
size: .; J: TRBJ1-4; D: TRBD1; V: TRBV5-5; DNA: TGTGCCAGCAGCTCTCGGACAGGGAATGAAAAACTGTTTTTT; CDR3: CASSSRTGNEKLFF
size: few; J: TRBJ1-2; D: TRBD1; V: TRBV7-3; DNA: TGTGCCAGCAGCTTACGACAGGGCACTGGCTACACCTTC; CDR3: CASSLRQGTGYTF
size: few; J: TRBJ1-5; D: .; V: TRBV18; DNA: TGTGCCAGCTCACCACCGTCAACAGGTCTCAATCAGCCCCAGCATTTT; CDR3: CASSPPSTGLNQPQHF
size: .; J: TRBJ1-6; D: .; V: TRBV5-1; DNA: TGCGCCAGCAGCTTACAGGGTGTGGGTTCACCCCTCCACTTT; CDR3: CASSLQGVGSPLHF
size: .; J: TRBJ1-1; D: .; V: TRBV18; DNA: TGTGCCAGCTCATCAACAGGAAACACTGAAGCTTTCTTT; CDR3: CASSSTGNTEAFF
size: .; J: TRBJ1-5; D: .; V: TRBV19; DNA: TGTGCCAGTAGTATGGAGATTCAGGGGCAGCCCCAGCATTTT; CDR3: CASSMEIQGQPQHF
size: .; J: TRBJ1-6; D: TRBD1; V: TRBV28; DNA: TGTGCCAGCAGTCCCCCGTCGGGACAGGGACCTTCACCCCTCCACTTT; CDR3: CASSPPSGQGPSPLHF
size: once; J: TRBJ1-3; D: TRBD1; V: TRBV2; DNA: TGTGCCAGCAGTGACCGGGACAGCTCTGGAAACACCATATATTTT; CDR3: CASSDRDSSGNTIYF
size: .; J: TRBJ2-5; D: TRBD2; V: TRBV7-9; DNA: TGTGCCAGCGACAACAGCGGGAAGGAGACCCAGTACTTC; CDR3: CASDNSGKETQYF
size: .; J: TRBJ2-2; D: .; V: TRBV6-1; DNA: TGTGCCAGCAGGGAGACAGCGAACACCGGGGAGCTGTTTTTT; CDR3: CASRETANTGELFF
size: .; J: TRBJ2-1; D: .; V: TRBV27; DNA: TGTGCCAGCAGTTTATTACGGGGCAGGGGGGAAATTGAGCAGTTCTTC; CDR3: CASSLLRGRGEIEQFF
size: .; J: TRBJ1-1; D: .; V: TRBV5-1; DNA: TGCGCCAGCAGCCCCAACAAGGGAGGTACGGACACTGAAGCTTTCTTT; CDR3: CASSPNKGGTDTEAFF
size: .; J: TRBJ2-7; D: .; V: TRBV7-9; DNA: TGTGCCAGCAGCCCCTTCCGGAGTTCCTACGAGCAGTACTTC; CDR3: CASSPFRSSYEQYF
size: .; J: TRBJ2-7; D: TRBD2; V: TRBV19; DNA: TGTGCCAGTAGCTCTCTAGCGGGAGTCGAGGAGCAGTACTTC; CDR3: CASSSLAGVEEQYF